This T cell receptor (beta chain) was retrieved from a study of OX40 agonist ivuxolimab in advanced cancers. At the level of the study: The patients' treatment was ivuxolimab, an agonistic anti-OX40 (CD134) antibody. Head and neck, renal cell, melanoma or hepatocellular carcinoma were the cancers that dose-escalation patients had. Prior checkpoint blockade (anti-PD-1, anti-PD-L1 or anti-CTLA-4) was permitted; approximately 41% had it. Study outcomes and limitations: Relative to CD4+ cells, CD8+ T cells on average had more expanded clones.

In the case of this clone: Its antigen is undetermined.

Libraries were prepared by immunoSEQ multiplex PCR; TCRdb keeps only in-frame clonotypes and omits some of them. The sample has about 35,000 clones, 70% to 85% seen once; the top ten hold just over 14%. CDR1 SEHNR and CDR2 FQNEAQ come from the germline V gene (reference sequence). The CDR3 length is 14 residues. Deletions cut 1 base from V and 6 bases from J, with 11 bases between. This sequence joins TRBV7-9 and TRBJ2-3; D is possibly TRBD2 (6 bases). The TCR comes from an adult with an advanced solid tumor such as melanoma, head and neck, liver or kidney cancer. The specimen comprised CD4+ or CD8+ T cells sorted from blood, sampled in a trial of the OX40 agonist ivuxolimab. The CDR3 region is CASSLGRGRDTQYF. The CDR3 DNA follows: TGTGCCAGCAGCTTAGGGCGGGGTAGGGATACGCAGTATTTT.